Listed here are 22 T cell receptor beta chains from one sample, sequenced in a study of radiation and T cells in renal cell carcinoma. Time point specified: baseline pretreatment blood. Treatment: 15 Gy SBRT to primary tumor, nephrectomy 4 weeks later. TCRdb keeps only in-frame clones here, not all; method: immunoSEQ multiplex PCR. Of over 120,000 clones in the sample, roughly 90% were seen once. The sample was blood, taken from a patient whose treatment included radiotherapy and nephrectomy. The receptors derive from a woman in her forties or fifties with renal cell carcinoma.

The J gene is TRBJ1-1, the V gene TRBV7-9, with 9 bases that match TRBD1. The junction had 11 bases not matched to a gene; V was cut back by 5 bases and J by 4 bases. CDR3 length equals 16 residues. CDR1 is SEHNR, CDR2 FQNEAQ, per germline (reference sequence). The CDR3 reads CASSPRTGVVGTEAFF. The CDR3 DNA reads TGTGCCAGCAGCCCGAGGACAGGGGTGGTTGGCACTGAAGCTTTCTTT. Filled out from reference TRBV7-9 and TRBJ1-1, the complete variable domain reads DTGVSQNPRHKITKRGQNVTFRCDPISEHNRLYWYRQTLGQGPEFLTYFQNEAQLEKSRLLSDRFSAERPKGSFSTLEIQRTEQGDSAMYLCASSPRTGVVGTEAFFGQGTRLTVV.

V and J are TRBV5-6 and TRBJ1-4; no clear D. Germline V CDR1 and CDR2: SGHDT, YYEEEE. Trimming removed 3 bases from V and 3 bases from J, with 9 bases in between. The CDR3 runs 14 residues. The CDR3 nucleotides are TGTGCCAGCAGCTCCGTCGGGTCTAATGAAAAACTGTTTTTT. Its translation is CASSSVGSNEKLFF. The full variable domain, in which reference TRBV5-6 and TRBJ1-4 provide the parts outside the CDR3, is DAGVTQSPTHLIKTRGQQVTLRCSPKSGHDTVSWYQQALGQGPQFIFQYYEEEERQRGNFPDRFSGHQFPNYSSELNVNALLLGDSALYLCASSSVGSNEKLFFGSGTQLSVL.

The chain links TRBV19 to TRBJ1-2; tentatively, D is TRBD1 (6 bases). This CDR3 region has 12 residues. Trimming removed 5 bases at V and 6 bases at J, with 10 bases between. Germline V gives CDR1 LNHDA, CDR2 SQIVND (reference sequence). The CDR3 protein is CASSFGQNGYTF. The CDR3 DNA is TGTGCCAGTAGTTTCGGACAGAATGGCTACACCTTC.

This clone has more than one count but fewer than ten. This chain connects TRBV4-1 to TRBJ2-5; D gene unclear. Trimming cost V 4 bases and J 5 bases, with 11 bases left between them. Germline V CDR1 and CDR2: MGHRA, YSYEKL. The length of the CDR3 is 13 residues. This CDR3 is CASSPSRGETQYF. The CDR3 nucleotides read TGCGCCAGCAGCCCCTCCCGTGGGGAGACCCAGTACTTC.

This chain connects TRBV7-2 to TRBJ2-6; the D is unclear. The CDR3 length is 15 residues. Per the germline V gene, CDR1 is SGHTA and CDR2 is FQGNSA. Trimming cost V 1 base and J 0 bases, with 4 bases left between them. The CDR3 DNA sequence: TGTGCCAGCAGCTTAGAGGCCTCTGGGGCCAACGTCCTGACTTTC. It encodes CASSLEASGANVLTF. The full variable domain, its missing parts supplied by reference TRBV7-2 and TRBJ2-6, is GAGVSQSPSNKVTEKGKDVELRCDPISGHTALYWYRQSLGQGLEFLIYFQGNSAPDKSGLPSDRFSAERTGGSVSTLTIQRTQQEDSAVYLCASSLEASGANVLTFGAGSRLTVL.

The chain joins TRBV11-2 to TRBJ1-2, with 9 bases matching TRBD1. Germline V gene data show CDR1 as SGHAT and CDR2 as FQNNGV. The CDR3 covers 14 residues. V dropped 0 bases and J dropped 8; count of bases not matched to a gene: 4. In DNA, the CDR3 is TGTGCCAGCAGCTTAGAAGGGACAGGGATCGGCTACACCTTC. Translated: CASSLEGTGIGYTF.

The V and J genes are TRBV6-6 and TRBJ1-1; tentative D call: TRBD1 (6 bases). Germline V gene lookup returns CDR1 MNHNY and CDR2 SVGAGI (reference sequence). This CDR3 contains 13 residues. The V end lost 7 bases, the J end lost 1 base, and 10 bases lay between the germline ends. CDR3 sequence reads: CASKVQGNTEAFF. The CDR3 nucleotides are TGTGCCAGCAAAGTACAGGGGAACACTGAAGCTTTCTTT.

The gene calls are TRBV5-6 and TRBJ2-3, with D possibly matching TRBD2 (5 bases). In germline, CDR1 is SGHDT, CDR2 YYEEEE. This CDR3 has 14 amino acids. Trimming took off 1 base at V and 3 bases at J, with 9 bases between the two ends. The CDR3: CASSLLEDTDTQYF. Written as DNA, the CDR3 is TGTGCCAGCAGCTTGTTGGAGGATACAGATACGCAGTATTTT. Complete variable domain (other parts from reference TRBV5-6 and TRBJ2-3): DAGVTQSPTHLIKTRGQQVTLRCSPKSGHDTVSWYQQALGQGPQFIFQYYEEEERQRGNFPDRFSGHQFPNYSSELNVNALLLGDSALYLCASSLLEDTDTQYFGPGTRLTVL.

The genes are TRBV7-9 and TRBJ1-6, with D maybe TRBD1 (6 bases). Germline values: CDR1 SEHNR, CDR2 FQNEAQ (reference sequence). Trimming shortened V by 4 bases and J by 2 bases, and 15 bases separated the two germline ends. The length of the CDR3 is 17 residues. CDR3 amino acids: CASSSSDSGAYNSPLHF. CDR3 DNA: TGTGCCAGCAGCTCTTCGGACAGTGGAGCCTATAATTCACCCCTCCACTTT.

CDR3 residues: CASSEAGGSYQPQHF. The CDR3, as DNA: TGTGCCAGCAGTGAAGCTGGCGGTTCATACCAGCCCCAGCATTTT. The gene calls are TRBV6-1 and TRBJ1-5, with D uncertain. The V gene's germline CDR1 is MNHNS and CDR2 SASEGT. Trimming cost V 0 bases and J 7 bases, with 13 bases left between them. CDR3 length equals 15 residues.

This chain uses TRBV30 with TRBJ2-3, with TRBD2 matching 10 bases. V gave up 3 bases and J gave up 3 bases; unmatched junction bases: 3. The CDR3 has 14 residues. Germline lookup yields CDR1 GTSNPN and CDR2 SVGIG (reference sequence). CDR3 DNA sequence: TGTGCCTGGAGGGGACTAGCGCCGACAGATACGCAGTATTTT. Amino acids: CAWRGLAPTDTQYF.

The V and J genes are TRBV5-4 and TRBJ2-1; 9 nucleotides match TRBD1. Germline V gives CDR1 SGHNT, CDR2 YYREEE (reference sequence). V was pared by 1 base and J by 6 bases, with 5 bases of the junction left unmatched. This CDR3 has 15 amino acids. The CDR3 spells CASSLRTGETNEQFF. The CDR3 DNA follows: TGTGCCAGCAGCTTGAGGACAGGGGAGACCAATGAGCAGTTCTTC.

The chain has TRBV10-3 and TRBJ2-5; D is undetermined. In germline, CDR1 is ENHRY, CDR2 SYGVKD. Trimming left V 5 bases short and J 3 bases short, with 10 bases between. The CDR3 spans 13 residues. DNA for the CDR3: TGTGCCATCAGTCCCAGTGGGGAAGAGACCCAGTACTTC. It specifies CAISPSGEETQYF.

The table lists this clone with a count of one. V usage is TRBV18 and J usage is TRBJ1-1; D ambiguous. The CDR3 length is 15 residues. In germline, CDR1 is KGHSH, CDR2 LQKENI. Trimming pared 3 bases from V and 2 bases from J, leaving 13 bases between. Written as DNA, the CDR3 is TGTGCCAGCTCACCCGGGGTTTTCGGAAACACTGAAGCTTTCTTT. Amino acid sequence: CASSPGVFGNTEAFF. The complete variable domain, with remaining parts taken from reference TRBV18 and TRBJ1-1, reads NAGVMQNPRHLVRRRGQEARLRCSPMKGHSHVYWYRQLPEEGLKFMVYLQKENIIDESGMPKERFSAEFPKEGPSILRIQQVVRGDSAAYFCASSPGVFGNTEAFFGQGTRLTVV.

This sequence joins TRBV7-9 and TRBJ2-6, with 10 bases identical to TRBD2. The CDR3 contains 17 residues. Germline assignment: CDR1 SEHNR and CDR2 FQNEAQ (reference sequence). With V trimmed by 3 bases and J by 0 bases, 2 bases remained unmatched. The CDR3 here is CASSFSGGSSGANVLTF. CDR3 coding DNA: TGTGCCAGCAGCTTTAGCGGGGGGAGCTCTGGGGCCAACGTCCTGACTTTC. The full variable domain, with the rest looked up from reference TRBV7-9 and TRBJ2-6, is DTGVSQNPRHKITKRGQNVTFRCDPISEHNRLYWYRQTLGQGPEFLTYFQNEAQLEKSRLLSDRFSAERPKGSFSTLEIQRTEQGDSAMYLCASSFSGGSSGANVLTFGAGSRLTVL.

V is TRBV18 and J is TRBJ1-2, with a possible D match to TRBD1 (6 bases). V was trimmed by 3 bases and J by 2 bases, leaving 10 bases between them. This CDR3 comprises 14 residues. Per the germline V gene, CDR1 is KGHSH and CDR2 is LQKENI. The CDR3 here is CASSPGRGNYGYTF. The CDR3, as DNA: TGTGCCAGCTCACCGGGCAGGGGAAACTATGGCTACACCTTC.

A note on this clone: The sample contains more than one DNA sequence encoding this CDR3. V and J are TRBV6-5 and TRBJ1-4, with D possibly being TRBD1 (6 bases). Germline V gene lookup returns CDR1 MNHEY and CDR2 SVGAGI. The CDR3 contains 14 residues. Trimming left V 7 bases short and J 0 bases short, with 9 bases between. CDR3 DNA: TGTGCCAGCAAAAAGGGGGCAACTAATGAAAAACTGTTTTTT. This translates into CASKKGATNEKLFF.

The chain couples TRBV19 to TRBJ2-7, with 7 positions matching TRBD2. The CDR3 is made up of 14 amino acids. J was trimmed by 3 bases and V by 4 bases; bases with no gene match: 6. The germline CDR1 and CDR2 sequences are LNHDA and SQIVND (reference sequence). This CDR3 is CASSSPREGYEQYF. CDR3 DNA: TGTGCCAGTAGTAGCCCCAGGGAGGGCTACGAGCAGTACTTC.

The chain's CDR3 is CATSRRAGVTYNEQFF. As DNA, the CDR3 is TGTGCCACCAGCAGAAGGGCGGGGGTCACCTACAATGAGCAGTTCTTC. The chain couples TRBV15 to TRBJ2-1; 7 nucleotides match TRBD2. CDR1 is LNHNV, CDR2 YYDKDF, per germline (reference sequence). V was pared by 2 bases and J by 2 bases, with 6 bases of the junction left unmatched. The CDR3 length is 16 residues.

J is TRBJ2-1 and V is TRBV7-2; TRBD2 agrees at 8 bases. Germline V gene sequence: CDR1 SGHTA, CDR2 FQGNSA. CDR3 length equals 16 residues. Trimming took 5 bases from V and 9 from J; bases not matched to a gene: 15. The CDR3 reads CASSPLLAASGGEQFF. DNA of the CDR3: TGTGCCAGCAGCCCCTTACTAGCGGCCTCGGGGGGTGAGCAGTTCTTC.

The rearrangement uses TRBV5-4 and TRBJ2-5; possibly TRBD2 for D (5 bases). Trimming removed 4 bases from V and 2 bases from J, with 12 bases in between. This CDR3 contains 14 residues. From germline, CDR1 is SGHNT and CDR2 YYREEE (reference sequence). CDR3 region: CASSMSGVQETQYF. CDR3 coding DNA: TGTGCCAGCAGCATGTCCGGGGTTCAAGAGACCCAGTACTTC.

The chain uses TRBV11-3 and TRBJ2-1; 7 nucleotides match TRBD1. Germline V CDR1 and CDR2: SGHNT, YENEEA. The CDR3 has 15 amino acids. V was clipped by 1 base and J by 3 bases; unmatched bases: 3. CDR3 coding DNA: TGTGCCAGCAGCTTAGGACAGGGCGGCTACAATGAGCAGTTCTTC. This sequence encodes CASSLGQGGYNEQFF.